This TCR beta chain was captured by sequencing in a study of beta chain features in type 1 diabetes. Sorted CD4+ subsets: naive, central memory, regulatory, stem cell-like memory (CD45RO/CCR7/CD25/CD127/CD95/CD27 panel). Study-wide points: Shorter TCRB CDR3s, moderately but significantly so, marked every one of the four CD4+ subsets in Type 1 diabetes patients. Patients' naive, central memory and regulatory TCRB repertoires appeared more alike than those of healthy donors.

This clone has just a few counts. Its antigen remains unidentified. Germline assignment: CDR1 SGHKS and CDR2 YYEKEE (reference sequence). V dropped 0 bases and J dropped 3; count of bases not matched to a gene: 8. The CDR3 has 16 residues. Sequencing targeted expressed TCRB transcripts, as all isolated RNA had been reverse transcribed. Clones were sequenced by immunoSEQ multiplex PCR, and TCRdb holds only the in-frame ones, with some missing. The table includes about 340,000 clones, 7% to 10% detected once. This receptor was identified in a man aged 25 to 40 with type 1 diabetes. Sequenced input: central memory CD4+ T cells from blood. The gene calls are TRBV5-5 and TRBJ2-7, with TRBD1 matching 8 bases. CDR3 in amino acids: CASSLAGQGRLYEQYF. In DNA form, the CDR3 reads TGTGCCAGCAGCTTGGCCGGACAGGGTCGGCTCTACGAGCAGTACTTC. Full variable domain (missing parts from reference TRBV5-5 and TRBJ2-7): DAGVTQSPTHLIKTRGQQVTLRCSPISGHKSVSWYQQVLGQGPQFIFQYYEKEERGRGNFPDRFSARQFPNYSSELNVNALLLGDSALYLCASSLAGQGRLYEQYFGPGTRLTVT.